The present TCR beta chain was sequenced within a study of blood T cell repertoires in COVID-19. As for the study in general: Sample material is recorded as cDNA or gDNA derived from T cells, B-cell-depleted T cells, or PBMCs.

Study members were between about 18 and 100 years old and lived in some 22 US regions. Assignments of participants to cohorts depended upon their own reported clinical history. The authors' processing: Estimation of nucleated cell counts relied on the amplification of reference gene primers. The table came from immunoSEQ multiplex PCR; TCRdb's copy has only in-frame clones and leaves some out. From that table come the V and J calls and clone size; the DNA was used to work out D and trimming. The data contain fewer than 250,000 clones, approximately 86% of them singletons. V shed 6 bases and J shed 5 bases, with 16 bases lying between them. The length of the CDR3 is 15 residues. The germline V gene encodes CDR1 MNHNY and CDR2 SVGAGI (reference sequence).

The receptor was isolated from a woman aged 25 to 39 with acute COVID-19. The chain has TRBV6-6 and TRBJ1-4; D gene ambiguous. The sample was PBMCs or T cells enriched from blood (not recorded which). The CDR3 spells CASSSVGRENEKLFF. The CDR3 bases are TGTGCCAGCAGCTCGGTTGGGAGGGAAAATGAAAAACTGTTTTTT.